The 23 T cell receptor beta chains below were found in one sample sequenced in a study of T cells in Graves' hyperthyroidism and ophthalmopathy. RNA transcripts gave rise to amplified TCR beta CDR3 regions. Initially, a first-round RT-PCR of the TCR CDR3 employed the HTBI primer set. One entry per CDR3 protein, called by TCRdb with MiXCR from the multiplex PCR reads. The data show 500,000 to 750,000 distinct CDR3 sequences, approximately 15% seen once. The material sequenced was blood. The receptors derive from a woman aged 18 to 35 with Graves' ophthalmopathy.

This clonotype was counted ten times or more. The chain carries TRBV11-2 and TRBJ2-2; no firm D call. V lost 4 bases and J 4 bases, leaving 10 bases between the germline ends. This CDR3 has 14 residues. Per germline, CDR1 SGHAT and CDR2 FQNNGV. DNA of the CDR3: TGTGCCAGCAGCTCCCGAGACTCCACCGGGGAGCTGTTTTTT. Amino acid sequence: CASSSRDSTGELFF. Looking up the rest from reference TRBV11-2 and TRBJ2-2 gives the full variable domain: EAGVAQSPRYKIIEKRQSVAFWCNPISGHATLYWYQQILGQGPKLLIQFQNNGVVDDSQLPKDRFSAERLKGVDSTLKIQPAKLEDSAVYLCASSSRDSTGELFFGEGSRLTVL.

The chain uses TRBV7-9 and TRBJ1-5; no clear D gene. The V and J ends lost 5 bases and 5 bases respectively, with 10 bases between them. CDR3 size: 13 residues. CDR1 is SEHNR, CDR2 FQNEAQ, per germline (reference sequence). CDR3 residues: CASSRVADQPQHF. CDR3 sequence (DNA): TGTGCCAGCAGCCGCGTGGCGGATCAGCCCCAGCATTTT.

This clonotype turned up a few times. The chain links TRBV9 to TRBJ2-7; D is possibly TRBD1 (6 bases). V was trimmed by 6 bases and J by 1 base, leaving 17 bases between them. The CDR3 is 15 residues long. Germline values: CDR1 SGDLS, CDR2 YYNGEE. The CDR3 nucleotides read TGTGCCAGCATCCCTAACTTCACAGGGTCCTACGAGCAGTACTTC. This codes for CASIPNFTGSYEQYF.

The gene calls are TRBV18 and TRBJ1-1, with 9 bases aligning to TRBD1. The ends lost 4 bases at V and 5 bases at J; junction bases unmatched: 14. Germline CDR1 and CDR2: KGHSH and LQKENI. This CDR3 contains 17 residues. The CDR3 reads CASSLYRDRVGLTEAFF. CDR3 nucleotides: TGTGCCAGCTCACTTTACCGGGACAGGGTAGGATTGACTGAAGCTTTCTTT.

This clonotype appeared many times. The chain combines TRBV2 with TRBJ2-5; no clear D gene. This CDR3 region has 14 residues. Trimming stripped 6 bases from V and 2 bases from J, with 13 bases between. Germline-derived CDR1 and CDR2 are SNHLY and FYNNEI. DNA of the CDR3: TGTGCCAGCAGGAGAAAGATGTTACAAGAGACCCAGTACTTC. This translates into CASRRKMLQETQYF.

In its sample, this clonotype was seen many times. This chain links TRBV6-5 with TRBJ2-3; TRBD1 or TRBD2 may be the D gene (5 bases each). In germline, CDR1 is MNHEY, CDR2 SVGAGI. V lost 0 bases and J 0 bases, leaving 22 bases between the germline ends. The CDR3 has 20 residues. DNA for the CDR3: TGTGCCAGCAGTTACTCGTTAGGGGACGGCTCGAAAACTAGCACAGATACGCAGTATTTT. Translation: CASSYSLGDGSKTSTDTQYF.

The V call is TRBV19, the J call TRBJ2-1; D ambiguous. V was trimmed by 1 base and J by 2 bases, leaving 6 bases between them. The CDR3 extends over 14 amino acids. Germline CDR1 is LNHDA and CDR2 is SQIVND (reference sequence). This CDR3 reads CASSIGSAYNEQFF. The CDR3 nucleotides read TGTGCCAGTAGTATAGGGTCCGCCTACAATGAGCAGTTCTTC.

This clonotype was seen a handful of times. The J gene is TRBJ2-1, the V gene TRBV7-9; D gene uncertain. The CDR3 spans 15 residues. Per germline, CDR1 SEHNR and CDR2 FQNEAQ (reference sequence). Deletions cut 1 base from V and 4 bases from J, with 11 bases between. CDR3 loop: CASSLDSTSYNEQFF. In nucleotides, the CDR3 is TGTGCCAGCAGCTTAGATAGTACAAGTTACAATGAGCAGTTCTTC.

The sample holds many counts of this clonotype. The gene calls are TRBV7-3 and TRBJ2-5; D unclear. CDR3 size: 16 residues. Germline CDR1 SGHTA, CDR2 FQGTGA. With 4 bases removed from V and 2 bases from J, the gap between germline ends came to 17 bases. CDR3: CASSSSRTSSQETQYF. DNA for the CDR3: TGTGCCAGCAGCTCCTCTCGAACGAGCTCACAAGAGACCCAGTACTTC.

The chain joins TRBV29-1 to TRBJ1-4; 9 bases fit TRBD1. From germline, CDR1 is SQVTM and CDR2 ANQGSEA. Trimming cost V 6 bases and J 6 bases; bases outside gene matches: 11. This CDR3 spans 15 amino acids. DNA for the CDR3: TGCAGCGTGACCGCTTCGACAGGGGGGGATGAAAAACTGTTTTTT. Its translation: CSVTASTGGDEKLFF. The variable domain in full, with the rest retrieved from reference TRBV29-1 and TRBJ1-4, is SAVISQKPSRDICQRGTSLTIQCQVDSQVTMMFWYRQQPGQSLTLIATANQGSEATYESGFVIDKFPISRPNLTFSTLTVSNMSPEDSSIYLCSVTASTGGDEKLFFGSGTQLSVL.

Only a few counts were recorded for this clonotype. The chain links TRBV5-5 to TRBJ2-5; D is undetermined. From germline, CDR1 is SGHKS and CDR2 YYEKEE (reference sequence). Trimming left V 5 bases short and J 0 bases short, with 8 bases between. This CDR3 has 13 amino acids. The CDR3 DNA is TGTGCCAGCAGACGGGCGGACCAAGAGACCCAGTACTTC. It is translated as CASRRADQETQYF. Complete variable domain (other parts from reference TRBV5-5 and TRBJ2-5): DAGVTQSPTHLIKTRGQQVTLRCSPISGHKSVSWYQQVLGQGPQFIFQYYEKEERGRGNFPDRFSARQFPNYSSELNVNALLLGDSALYLCASRRADQETQYFGPGTRLLVL.

This clonotype was seen more than once but under ten times. This chain joins TRBV9 and TRBJ2-1; tentative D call: TRBD2 (6 bases). Looked up from germline, CDR1 is SGDLS and CDR2 is YYNGEE. The CDR3 contains 15 residues. The germline V and J ends were trimmed by 0 bases and 5 bases, with 12 bases remaining between them. The CDR3, as DNA: TGTGCCAGCAGCGTAGCGGGAGTCAAACACAATGAGCAGTTCTTC. Translating it yields CASSVAGVKHNEQFF. The full variable domain, rest sourced from reference TRBV9 and TRBJ2-1, is DSGVTQTPKHLITATGQRVTLRCSPRSGDLSVYWYQQSLDQGLQFLIQYYNGEERAKGNILERFSAQQFPDLHSELNLSSLELGDSALYFCASSVAGVKHNEQFFGPGTRLTVL.

This clonotype was recorded many times. CDR3 region: CASSLVWRYEQYF. The CDR3 coding sequence is TGCGCCAGCAGCTTGGTGTGGAGGTACGAGCAGTACTTC. The genes are TRBV5-1 and TRBJ2-7; tentatively, D is TRBD2 (5 bases). The germline V gene has CDR1 SGHRS and CDR2 YFSETQ. Trimming shortened V by 0 bases and J by 4 bases, and 8 bases separated the two germline ends. This CDR3 contains 13 residues. Looking up the rest from reference TRBV5-1 and TRBJ2-7 gives the full variable domain: KAGVTQTPRYLIKTRGQQVTLSCSPISGHRSVSWYQQTPGQGLQFLFEYFSETQRNKGNFPGRFSGRQFSNSRSEMNVSTLELGDSALYLCASSLVWRYEQYFGPGTRLTVT.

The V call is TRBV6-1, the J call TRBJ2-7, with 11 positions matching TRBD2. Unmatched junction bases numbered 9, after V lost 7 bases and J lost 4 bases. The germline V gene has CDR1 MNHNS and CDR2 SASEGT. There are 15 residues in the CDR3. The CDR3 is CASIQGTSGSYEQYF. The CDR3 bases are TGTGCCAGCATCCAGGGGACTAGCGGCTCGTACGAGCAGTACTTC.

This clonotype was seen at least ten times. The rearrangement joins TRBV12-3 or TRBV12-4 to TRBJ1-1, with 7 bases that match TRBD1. The V segment lost 5 bases and the J segment 2 bases; nucleotides outside the gene matches: 2. The CDR3 has 13 residues. The CDR3 loop reads CASSRDSNTEAFF. DNA of the CDR3: TGTGCCAGCAGTAGGGACAGCAACACTGAAGCTTTCTTT.

The sample holds a few counts of this clonotype. This chain links TRBV11-3 with TRBJ1-1, with TRBD1 identical over 9 bases. The CDR3 totals 16 residues. Germline V gives CDR1 SGHNT, CDR2 YENEEA. The V and J ends lost 5 bases and 0 bases, in that order; junction bases with no gene match: 7. The DNA of the CDR3 is TGTGCCAGCAGCCGCGACAGGGGGGCTTTGAACACTGAAGCTTTCTTT. It specifies CASSRDRGALNTEAFF. The variable domain in full, with the rest retrieved from reference TRBV11-3 and TRBJ1-1, is EAGVVQSPRYKIIEKKQPVAFWCNPISGHNTLYWYLQNLGQGPELLIRYENEEAVDDSQLPKDRFSAERLKGVDSTLKIQPAELGDSAVYLCASSRDRGALNTEAFFGQGTRLTVV.

This sequence joins TRBV29-1 and TRBJ2-3; TRBD2 matches 11 bases. Trimming cost V 2 bases and J 5 bases; bases outside gene matches: 6. This CDR3 region has 15 residues. Germline V gene lookup returns CDR1 SQVTM and CDR2 ANQGSEA. This CDR3 reads CSVELLAGVGDTQYF. In DNA, the CDR3 is TGCAGCGTTGAACTACTAGCGGGAGTAGGAGATACGCAGTATTTT.

The chain carries TRBV18 and TRBJ1-2, with D perhaps matching TRBD1 (5 bases). The CDR3 runs to 13 residues. Trimming took off 3 bases at V and 8 bases at J, with 13 bases between the two ends. Per the germline V gene, CDR1 is KGHSH and CDR2 is LQKENI. The CDR3 loop reads CASSPDQGGGYTF. The DNA for the CDR3 is TGTGCCAGCTCACCGGACCAGGGTGGAGGCTACACCTTC.

This clonotype was seen at least ten times. The gene calls are TRBV24-1 and TRBJ1-4; 9 nucleotides match TRBD1. V lost 4 bases, J lost 7 bases, and 6 bases stayed unmatched. CDR1 and CDR2 (germline): KGHDR, SFDVKD. CDR3 length: 15 amino acids. For the CDR3, the DNA is TGTGCCACCAGTGACCCGGGACAGGGACCTGAAAAACTGTTTTTT. Encoded protein: CATSDPGQGPEKLFF.

This clonotype came up many times. The V and J genes are TRBV12-3 or TRBV12-4 and TRBJ2-3; 14 bases line up with TRBD2. V shed 5 bases and J 6 bases; nucleotides not matched to a gene: 4. The CDR3 runs 15 residues. CDR3 bases: TGTGCCAGCAGTCCCGGGACTAGCGGGAGTGATACGCAGTATTTT. Amino acid sequence: CASSPGTSGSDTQYF.

The table lists this clonotype with many counts. The rearrangement links TRBV28 to TRBJ2-7, with a possible D match to TRBD2 (6 bases). This CDR3 has 12 amino acids. Looked up from germline, CDR1 is MDHEN and CDR2 is SYDVKM. V shed 6 bases and J shed 6 bases, with 12 bases lying between them. The CDR3, as DNA: TGTGCCAGCAGCCCTTGGGGGGTCGAGCAGTACTTC. It specifies CASSPWGVEQYF.

This clonotype was seen a few times. J is TRBJ1-1 and V is TRBV18; D is perhaps TRBD1 (5 bases). This CDR3 contains 14 residues. Germline values: CDR1 KGHSH, CDR2 LQKENI. The ends were cut back, 1 base at V and 1 base at J, with 7 bases in the middle. This chain's CDR3 is CASSPLGENTEAFF. CDR3 coding DNA: TGTGCCAGCTCACCACTAGGGGAGAACACTGAAGCTTTCTTT. The full variable domain, in which reference TRBV18 and TRBJ1-1 provide the parts outside the CDR3, is NAGVMQNPRHLVRRRGQEARLRCSPMKGHSHVYWYRQLPEEGLKFMVYLQKENIIDESGMPKERFSAEFPKEGPSILRIQQVVRGDSAAYFCASSPLGENTEAFFGQGTRLTVV.

The V and J genes are TRBV20-1 and TRBJ1-5; TRBD1 aligns across 9 bases. Trimming at V came to 3 bases and at J to 4 bases, leaving 4 bases not matched to a gene. In germline, CDR1 is DFQATT, CDR2 SNEGSKA (reference sequence). The CDR3 runs to 14 residues. The CDR3, as DNA: TGCAGTGCTAGGGGGGGGACAGGGAATCAGCCCCAGCATTTT. Translated: CSARGGTGNQPQHF.